The present T cell receptor beta chain was sequenced within a study of blood T cell repertoires in COVID-19 (dated by TCRdb to between 2020 and 2021). Regarding the research as a whole: Samples from collaborators originated in the United States, Italy and Spain and spanned both the acute and convalescent phases of COVID-19. The repertoires were released in a freely available public database intended as a resource for research on the immune response to SARS-CoV-2. The sample metadata nearly always contained a de-identified subject ID, COVID-19 status, age in years and sex. The material from the prospective study consisted of cDNA or gDNA derived from T cells, B-cell-depleted T cells, or PBMCs. Deeply sampled blood TCRbeta repertoires from subjects exposed to, actively infected with, or recovered from COVID-19 were included in the dataset. Where available, HLA class I and class II types were taken from metadata supplied by the sample provider and were not determined by assay-based typing. The samples were drawn from two sources: the first 160 participants of the ongoing ImmuneRACE study, and 1,200 or so subjects contributed by 6 global collaborators. The investigation overall reported the following: Clinical and demographic metadata were provided uncurated, with the amount varying by source and participant.

Participants in the prospective study were enrolled through a virtual design, were aged roughly 18 to 100 years, and lived in 24 United States geographic areas. To assign participants to cohorts, the prospective study relied on clinical history that participants themselves reported in a screening survey and a study questionnaire. A participant counted as exposed if, within 2 weeks of entering the study, that participant had been in contact with someone who had a PCR-confirmed or clinician-diagnosed COVID-19 case. In the prospective study, whole blood, serum and a nasopharyngeal or oropharyngeal swab were collected from each participant by mobile phlebotomists. Prospective study participants could optionally give additional blood draws and questionnaires over an approximately two-month period. Prospective study blood samples were shipped either frozen or at room temperature before DNA extraction.

Turning to this clone: There is no known antigen for this receptor. Base qualities are not at hand, and no much larger clone is one base apart.

Via the germline V gene, CDR1 is SGHTS and CDR2 YDEGEE. The CDR3 goes from the cysteine to the phenylalanine over 16 residues. Only the CDR3 DNA is retained, 48 bases long and in frame from the first base. Trimming leaves V shorter by 4 bases and J shorter by 2 bases, with the junction holding 7 bases beyond the gene matches. TCRbeta CDR3 regions were amplified from genomic DNA by means of the immunoSEQ Assay, a bias-controlled multiplex PCR. The study's processing was this. The number of nucleated cells in each sample was estimated by amplification of reference gene primers within the assay. Sequence reads were collapsed and filtered to measure the absolute abundance of every unique TCRbeta CDR3 rearrangement. For each sample, productive Simpson clonality was calculated as the square root of Simpson's diversity index over productive rearrangements. TCRdb mirrors the immuneACCESS table, restricted to in-frame sequences. Some clones are absent from its copies; in checked studies, under half trace to an unresolved V gene, and the reason for the others is unknown. That table is the source of V, J and clone size, and D and trimming were worked out from the DNA. The sample has more than 300,000 clones on record, more than 85% of them singletons. Less than 4% of the sample is taken by the ten largest.

The sample taken for sequencing was PBMCs or T cells enriched from blood (not recorded which). The sequence came from a woman between 25 and 40 years old who had been exposed to COVID-19. The rearrangement combines TRBV5-8 with TRBJ1-3, and 9 bases in between align with TRBD1. Here is the DNA: TGTGCCAGCAGCGTAGGACAGGGGAAAGCTGGAAACACCATATATTTT. Translated, this gives CASSVGQGKAGNTIYF.